The 9 T cell receptor beta chains reported below all come from one sample, sequenced in a study of T-cell reconstitution after alpha-beta-depleted transplantation in children. Unique molecular identifiers were incorporated into the prepared TCRbeta library. Using its own MiXCR run on the PCR reads, TCRdb lists one record per CDR3 protein. The sample contains approximately 230,000 distinct CDR3 sequences, 20% to 30% of which appear only once. Sequences were derived from PBMCs, mostly from graft donor cells, sampled 360 days after TCRalphabeta/CD19-depleted stem cell transplant. These receptors were taken from a female patient aged 2-10 years who had a stem cell transplant for congenital amegakaryocytic thrombocytopenia, so the T cells may come from the graft donor.

The rearrangement links TRBV7-9 to TRBJ2-1; possible D gene TRBD2, 6 bases. Trimming removed 4 bases at V and 3 bases at J, with 10 bases between. The length of the CDR3 is 14 residues. Germline assignment: CDR1 SEHNR and CDR2 FQNEAQ (reference sequence). CDR3 residues: CASSSSSGYNEQFF. The CDR3 DNA reads as TGTGCCAGCAGCTCGAGTAGCGGCTACAATGAGCAGTTCTTC.

This clonotype has more than one count but fewer than ten. The gene calls are TRBV7-8 and TRBJ2-7, with 9 bases aligning to TRBD1. The V gene's germline CDR1 is SGHVS and CDR2 FQNEAQ. V lost 5 bases to trimming and J lost 7 bases; unmatched junction nucleotides: 15. This CDR3 comprises 16 residues. The CDR3 is CASSLLPGQGNWEQYF. DNA of the CDR3: TGTGCCAGCAGCCTGTTACCGGGACAGGGAAACTGGGAGCAGTACTTC.

The sample holds a few counts of this clonotype. V is TRBV20-1 and J is TRBJ1-2, with 7 nucleotides matching TRBD1. Germline values: CDR1 DFQATT, CDR2 SNEGSKA (reference sequence). The CDR3 is 14 residues long. With 3 bases clipped from V and 3 bases from J, the junction kept 7 bases outside the gene matches. CDR3 in amino acids: CSASNRGNDYGYTF. The CDR3 DNA follows: TGCAGTGCTAGTAACAGGGGAAATGACTATGGCTACACCTTC.

The CDR3 DNA follows: TGTGCCAGCAGTTTAGCGCAGACCGATTCACCCCTCCACTTT. This translates into CASSLAQTDSPLHF. The rearrangement links TRBV12-3 or TRBV12-4 to TRBJ1-6, with D uncertain. Between the trimmed V and J ends, which lost 0 bases and 8 bases, there was a span of 8 bases. This CDR3 is built from 14 residues.

This clonotype was observed a few times. The chain recombines TRBV5-1 with TRBJ2-5; D might be TRBD2 (5 bases). The CDR3 runs to 16 residues. CDR1 and CDR2 from the germline V gene are SGHRS and YFSETQ. Trimming cost V 0 bases and J 1 base, with 13 bases left between them. As DNA, the CDR3 is TGCGCCAGCAGCTTGGGGACTCTACTATTCCAAGAGACCCAGTACTTC. It yields the protein CASSLGTLLFQETQYF.

This rearrangement joins TRBV12-3 or TRBV12-4 to TRBJ1-5; 9 bases match TRBD1. This CDR3 region has 13 residues. The trim removed 6 bases at V and 6 bases at J, leaving 3 bases unmatched. CDR3 protein: CASRGQGPQPQHF. CDR3 bases: TGTGCCAGCAGGGGACAGGGCCCTCAGCCCCAGCATTTT.

This clonotype turned up a few times. The CDR3, as DNA: TGTGCCAGTCGACAGGGGAAAGAGACCCAGTACTTC. It encodes CASRQGKETQYF. This chain connects TRBV28 to TRBJ2-5; TRBD1 matches at 8 bases. The ends lost 9 bases at V and 3 bases at J; junction bases unmatched: 3. The CDR3 is made up of 12 amino acids. Germline CDR1 and CDR2: MDHEN and SYDVKM.

This clonotype has just a few counts. The chain employs TRBV12-3 or TRBV12-4 and TRBJ2-1; 7 bases map to TRBD2. V gave up 5 bases and J gave up 6 bases; unmatched junction bases: 7. The CDR3 contains 14 residues. This CDR3 reads CASSIPASGNEQFF. CDR3 coding DNA: TGTGCCAGCAGTATTCCAGCTAGCGGCAATGAGCAGTTCTTC.

V gene TRBV5-1 combines with J gene TRBJ2-5; TRBD2 agrees at 8 bases. The CDR3 is 13 residues long. CDR1 SGHRS and CDR2 YFSETQ come from the germline V gene. V shed 1 base, J shed 4 bases, and the junction held 0 bases outside the gene matches. CDR3 DNA sequence: TGCGCCAGCAGCTTGACTAGCGGAGAGACCCAGTACTTC. The encoded protein is CASSLTSGETQYF.